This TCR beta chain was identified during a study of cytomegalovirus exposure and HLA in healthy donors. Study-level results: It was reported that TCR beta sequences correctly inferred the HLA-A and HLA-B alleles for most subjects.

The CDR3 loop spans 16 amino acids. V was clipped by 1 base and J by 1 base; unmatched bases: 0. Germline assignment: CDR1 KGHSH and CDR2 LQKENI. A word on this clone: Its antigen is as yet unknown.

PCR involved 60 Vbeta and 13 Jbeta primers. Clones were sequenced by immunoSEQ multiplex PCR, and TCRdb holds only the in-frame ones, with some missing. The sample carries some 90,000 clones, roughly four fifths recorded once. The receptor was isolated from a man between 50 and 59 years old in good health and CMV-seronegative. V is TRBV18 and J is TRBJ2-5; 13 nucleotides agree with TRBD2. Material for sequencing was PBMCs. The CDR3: CASSPRLAGGQETQYF. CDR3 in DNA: TGTGCCAGCTCACCACGACTAGCGGGAGGCCAAGAGACCCAGTACTTC.